This T cell receptor (beta chain) was documented in a study of tumor-infiltrating lymphocytes in primary liver carcinoma. Study details: Each sample had roughly 3.5 to 7.5 million productive TCRbeta reads regardless of tissue type.

The CDR3 is 15 amino acids. Germline values: CDR1 SGHRS, CDR2 YFSETQ. The tissue used was unsorted bulk material of about 17-33 mg. RNA and DNA were co-extracted from it with the AllPrep DNA/RNA mini kit. Subjects presented with primary liver carcinoma managed by surgical resection. A primer in the constant region served to generate TCR beta cDNA from roughly 450 ng of total RNA. Three nested multiplex PCR rounds of slightly modified ARM-PCR generated TCR beta libraries. It was with TRBV1-TRBV30 forward primers and a C-beta reverse primer that the first two PCR rounds were run, at around 9 cycles each. TCRdb reanalysed the multiplex PCR reads using MiXCR and keeps one entry per CDR3 protein. The repertoire has 80,000 or so distinct CDR3 sequences, 60% to 80% of them found once; the top ten carry roughly an eighth. Study-wide points: Only about 7-25% of top clones showed up in all five tumor regions.

Worth noting for this clonotype: Antigen specificity is unknown. Since a much larger clone is just one base distant, this may be a read error.

Sequencing was done on a sample of liver tumor tissue from sampling region 4. Documented subset: tumor region T4, right-lateral pole. The receptor was isolated from a woman aged 60 to 75 with primary liver carcinoma and hepatitis B virus infection. This chain uses TRBV5-1 with TRBJ2-3, with D possibly matching TRBD2 (6 bases). The CDR3 DNA reads as TGCGCCAGCAGTCGCGGGGAGAAGAGCATAGATACGCAGTATTTT. Its translation is CASSRGEKSIDTQYF.